This paragraph covers one T cell receptor beta chain sequence. Its cognate antigen has yet to be identified. Per-base quality was not reported, and no clone a single base away is much larger than it. The CDR3 regions of human TCRbeta chains were analyzed by immunosequencing. As for the authors' bioinformatics: Repertoire TCRs were checked for matches against a reference library of SARS-CoV-2-specific TCRs that had been generated using the MIRA antigen-specificity platform. Breadth was defined as the fraction of unique TCRs that were SARS-CoV-2-associated. Depth was defined as the fraction of total T cells that were SARS-CoV-2-associated. Using the MIRA data, every spike-specific TCR was mapped to the spike region that the TCR reacted to and assigned to either a CD4 or a CD8 class. Log10-transformed breadth and depth values were compared by one-way ANOVA with Sidak's multiple comparisons tests. The clones in this table, taken by TCRdb from immuneACCESS, are in-frame only. Not every clone is retained; where verified, under half of the shortfall comes from an unresolved V gene, and the cause of the rest is unknown. The V and J calls and clone size come from that table; D and trimming were worked out from the DNA. This sample has 160,000 or so clones in its table, and 90% of those were observed once. Clones ranked in the top ten supply approximately 4.2% of the sample.

This sample is part of a study of T cell responses to AZD1222 COVID-19 vaccine (dated by TCRdb to the early 2020s). At the level of the whole study: TCR sequencing covered approximately 230 trial participants: nearly 210 given two doses of AZD1222 and around 25 given two doses of MenACWY control vaccine. Trial participants were enrolled into age subgroups of 18-55, 56-69 and 70-plus years, which contained 148, 28 and 57 TCR-sequenced participants, respectively. Study-level results and caveats: The 56-69-year group was small, and its depth increase did not reach significance, likely because of low power. Because no day 14 peak-response samples were available, repertoires were characterized only after the peak T cell response. Most participants were white British and females outnumbered males, and the authors suggested that clonal diversity may have been underestimated. Conclusions about previously exposed vaccinees are limited, since just five to seven AZD1222 recipients were seropositive for SARS-CoV-2 at baseline. Spike-specific TCR breadth and depth rose significantly after two AZD1222 doses compared with day 0 and with MenACWY recipients. Vaccine-associated CD4 TCRs spanned the whole spike protein, with dominant responses in regions 160-218 and 743-854. Epitopes outside the regions mutated in the B.1.351 and B.1.1.7 variants were reportedly recognized by nearly half of the unique spike-specific TCRs.

According to the study, the label for this sample's time point signals: about 28 days (+/-7) after the second vaccine dose. According to the study, the label for this sample's treatment or condition signals: meningococcal conjugate vaccine given as trial control. Samples from vaccinated people were obtained from the UK trials COV001 and COV002, which included a single-blind randomized controlled phase 2/3 trial of AZD1222 (ChAdOx1 nCoV-19) in healthy adults. For TCRbeta chain sequencing, PBMC samples were collected from trial participants at day 0 and at day 28 after the second dose. From the germline V gene, CDR1 is SGHTA and CDR2 is FQGNSA. Trimming removed 4 bases from V and 5 bases from J, leaving 21 bases between the germline ends. Including cysteine and phenylalanine, the CDR3 has 16 amino acids. This entry keeps only the CDR3 DNA: 48 bases, framed from base 1.

The sample consisted of peripheral blood, taken 28 days after the second dose of the MenACWY control vaccine. This receptor was identified in an adult who received the MenACWY meningococcal vaccine as a control. The chain is encoded by TRBV7-2 joined to TRBJ2-7; the best D guess is TRBD2, with 6 bases matching. The DNA sequence is TGTGCCAGCAGCTCCCATCAGCCGGGAGAAGTCCACGAGCAGTACTTC. This translates into CASSSHQPGEVHEQYF.